Shown below are 5 T cell receptor beta chains from a single sample sequenced in a study of T cell responses to AZD1222 COVID-19 vaccine. Data came from immunoSEQ multiplex PCR; TCRdb stores just in-frame clones and leaves some out. The table shows 120,000 to 150,000 clones, with roughly 88% occurring only once. The sequences come from peripheral blood, collected on day 0 of AZD1222 vaccination. The receptors stem from an adult in good health.

This chain connects TRBV7-2 to TRBJ2-7; the match to TRBD2 covers 10 bases. With 1 base clipped from V and 1 base from J, the junction kept 1 base outside the gene matches. Per germline, CDR1 SGHTA and CDR2 FQGNSA. This CDR3 is 15 amino acids long. DNA of the CDR3: TGTGCCAGCAGCTTAGATAGCGGGGGGTCCTACGAGCAGTACTTC. Translated, it gives CASSLDSGGSYEQYF.

This sequence joins TRBV9 and TRBJ2-7, with TRBD2 matching 9 bases. V lost 0 bases and J lost 5; bases outside the gene matches: 6. The germline V gene has CDR1 SGDLS and CDR2 YYNGEE. This CDR3 comprises 15 residues. The CDR3 region is CASSVGGGVRDEQYF. CDR3 DNA: TGTGCCAGCAGCGTAGGCGGGGGGGTTCGAGACGAGCAGTACTTC.

This clone was found a few times. J is TRBJ2-3 and V is TRBV19, with no clear D. Germline lookup yields CDR1 LNHDA and CDR2 SQIVND (reference sequence). This CDR3 spans 11 amino acids. The V end was cut by 3 bases, the J end by 6 bases, with 4 bases between. The CDR3 reads CASSIQDTQYF. In nucleotides, the CDR3 is TGTGCCAGTAGTATCCAGGATACGCAGTATTTT. The variable domain in full, completed from reference TRBV19 and TRBJ2-3, reads DGGITQSPKYLFRKEGQNVTLSCEQNLNHDAMYWYRQDPGQGLRLIYYSQIVNDFQKGDIAEGYSVSREKKESFPLTVTSAQKNPTAFYLCASSIQDTQYFGPGTRLTVL.

The chain recombines TRBV7-3 with TRBJ1-2; 9 nucleotides agree with TRBD1. Trimming at V came to 5 bases and at J to 4 bases, leaving 5 bases not matched to a gene. Germline assignment: CDR1 SGHTA and CDR2 FQGTGA. The CDR3 is made up of 14 amino acids. The CDR3 spells CASSRGDRAYGYTF. The CDR3 DNA sequence: TGTGCCAGCAGCCGAGGGGACAGGGCCTATGGCTACACCTTC.

The J gene is TRBJ2-5, the V gene TRBV3-1 (or the pseudogene TRBV3-2); D call uncertain. The V end lost 2 bases, the J end lost 2 bases, and 3 bases lay between the germline ends. The CDR3 consists of 12 residues. Per germline, CDR1 LGHDT and CDR2 YNNKEL (reference sequence). CDR3 DNA: TGTGCCAGCAGCCAACGTCAAGAGACCCAGTACTTC. As protein: CASSQRQETQYF.